The entry below gives a single TCR beta chain sequence along with its context. CDR1 and CDR2 (germline): MNHEY, SMNVEV (reference sequence). This CDR3 has 16 residues. The J segment lost 6 bases and the V segment lost 6 bases, leaving 17 bases of the junction unmatched. The sample belongs to a study of cytomegalovirus exposure and HLA in healthy donors. Across the whole study: The Caucasian-associated ancestry cluster held around four fifths of 300 to 450 genotyped donors.

The primer mix had 60 Vbeta and 13 Jbeta primers. The repertoire was sequenced with immunoSEQ multiplex PCR; TCRdb's copy has only in-frame clones and lacks some. The sample shows about 120,000 clones, 81% of them seen only once. The chain employs TRBV27 and TRBJ2-7; 7 bases map to TRBD2. This sequence originates from a young woman in good health and CMV-seronegative. Sequencing used PBMCs. The CDR3 region has the DNA TGTGCCAGCAGCCCTCCGGGGCGCGGGAGAAGTCCCGAGCAGTACTTC. Residues: CASSPPGRGRSPEQYF.